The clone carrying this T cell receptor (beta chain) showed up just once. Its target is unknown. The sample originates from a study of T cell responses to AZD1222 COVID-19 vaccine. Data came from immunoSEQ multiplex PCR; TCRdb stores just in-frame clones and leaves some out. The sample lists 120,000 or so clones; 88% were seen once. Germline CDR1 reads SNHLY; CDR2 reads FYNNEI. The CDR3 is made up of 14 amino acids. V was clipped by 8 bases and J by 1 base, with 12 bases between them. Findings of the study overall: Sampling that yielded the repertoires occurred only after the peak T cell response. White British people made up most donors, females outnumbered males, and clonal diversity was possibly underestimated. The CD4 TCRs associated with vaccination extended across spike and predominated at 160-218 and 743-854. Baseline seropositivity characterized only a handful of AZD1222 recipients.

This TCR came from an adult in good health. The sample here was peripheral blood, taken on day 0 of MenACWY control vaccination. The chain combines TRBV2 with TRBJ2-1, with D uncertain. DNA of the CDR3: TGTGCCAGCCGCCCCTTTCGGTCCTACAATGAGCAGTTCTTC. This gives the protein CASRPFRSYNEQFF. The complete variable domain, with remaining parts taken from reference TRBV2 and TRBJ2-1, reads EPEVTQTPSHQVTQMGQEVILRCVPISNHLYFYWYRQILGQKVEFLVSFYNNEISEKSEIFDDQFSVERPDGSNFTLKIRSTKLEDSAMYFCASRPFRSYNEQFFGPGTRLTVL.